This is a list of T cell receptor beta chains from one sample in a study of OX40 agonist ivuxolimab in advanced cancers. Sequenced by immunoSEQ multiplex PCR; TCRdb stores in-frame clones only, minus some. This sample has about 67,000 clones, with roughly 84% found just once. The specimen was CD4+ or CD8+ T cells sorted from blood, collected in a trial of the OX40 agonist ivuxolimab. The origin of the receptors is an adult with an advanced solid tumor such as melanoma, head and neck, liver or kidney cancer. Both conserved end residues are part of each CDR3. A D gene is named only where the DNA matches it firmly. Clone size appears in some rows only: once, few, many, or a class for an expanded clone.

V gene: TRBV2; D gene: TRBD2; J gene: TRBJ2-7; clone size: .; CDR3 DNA: TGTGCCAGCAGTGAGCGGGAGGGCTACGAGCAGTACTTC; CDR3 protein: CASSEREGYEQYF
V gene: TRBV2; D gene: .; J gene: TRBJ2-5; clone size: .; CDR3 DNA: TGTGCCAGCACCTTATGGGGGGAAGAGACCCAGTACTTC; CDR3 protein: CASTLWGEETQYF
V gene: TRBV10-3; D gene: .; J gene: TRBJ2-5; clone size: .; CDR3 DNA: TGTGCCATCAGTGAATTAGGGACCCCAGAGACCCAGTACTTC; CDR3 protein: CAISELGTPETQYF
V gene: TRBV30; D gene: .; J gene: TRBJ1-1; clone size: few; CDR3 DNA: TGTGCCTGGAGTAGGGGTATGGCTGAAGCTTTCTTT; CDR3 protein: CAWSRGMAEAFF
V gene: TRBV5-4; D gene: TRBD2; J gene: TRBJ2-1; clone size: .; CDR3 DNA: TGTGCCAGCAGCTCCGGACCTAGCGGACACTCCTACAATGAGCAGTTCTTC; CDR3 protein: CASSSGPSGHSYNEQFF
V gene: TRBV2; D gene: .; J gene: TRBJ2-2; clone size: .; CDR3 DNA: TGTGCCAGCCGGGCCTCAACGAACACCGGGGAGCTGTTTTTT; CDR3 protein: CASRASTNTGELFF
V gene: TRBV5-1; D gene: .; J gene: TRBJ2-7; clone size: .; CDR3 DNA: TGTGCCAGCAGCTTGTCAGGGTTGGTCTCCTACGAGCAGTACTTC; CDR3 protein: CASSLSGLVSYEQYF
V gene: TRBV27; D gene: TRBD2; J gene: TRBJ2-1; clone size: few; CDR3 DNA: TGTGCCAGCAGTTCGACTAGCGGGCCCTTGTACAATGAGCAGTTCTTC; CDR3 protein: CASSSTSGPLYNEQFF
V gene: TRBV11-2; D gene: .; J gene: TRBJ1-3; clone size: once; CDR3 DNA: TGTGCCAGCACGTCAAATGGGGCTGGAAACACCATATATTTT; CDR3 protein: CASTSNGAGNTIYF
V gene: TRBV28; D gene: .; J gene: TRBJ2-1; clone size: once; CDR3 DNA: TGTGCCAGCAGTTTAGGCCAGGGCAATGAGCAGTTCTTC; CDR3 protein: CASSLGQGNEQFF
V gene: TRBV5-4; D gene: TRBD1; J gene: TRBJ2-2; clone size: .; CDR3 DNA: TGTGCCAGCAGCCAGGGGGCGAACACCGGGGAGCTGTTTTTT; CDR3 protein: CASSQGANTGELFF
V gene: TRBV7-2; D gene: .; J gene: TRBJ1-1; clone size: .; CDR3 DNA: TGTGCCAGCAGCCCCCTTTCGGGGCGCACTGAAGCTTTCTTT; CDR3 protein: CASSPLSGRTEAFF
V gene: TRBV7-9; D gene: .; J gene: TRBJ2-3; clone size: .; CDR3 DNA: TGTGCCAGCAGCCCCCGAACAGCCCTGGAAGATACGCAGTATTTT; CDR3 protein: CASSPRTALEDTQYF
V gene: TRBV4-3; D gene: TRBD1; J gene: TRBJ2-3; clone size: .; CDR3 DNA: TGCGCCAGCAGCCAGGACCCCCAGGGGGCTAGCACAGATACGCAGTATTTT; CDR3 protein: CASSQDPQGASTDTQYF
V gene: TRBV6-1; D gene: TRBD1; J gene: TRBJ1-1; clone size: once; CDR3 DNA: TGTGCCAGCAGCAGGGACAGTGAAGCTTTCTTT; CDR3 protein: CASSRDSEAFF
V gene: TRBV28; D gene: .; J gene: TRBJ1-2; clone size: .; CDR3 DNA: TGTGCCAGCAGTTTGGACAGCCTGGGCTATGGCTACACCTTC; CDR3 protein: CASSLDSLGYGYTF
V gene: TRBV5-5; D gene: .; J gene: TRBJ2-1; clone size: .; CDR3 DNA: TGTGCCAGCAGCTCGGGTAGAGACAATGAGCAGTTCTTC; CDR3 protein: CASSSGRDNEQFF
V gene: TRBV5-1; D gene: .; J gene: TRBJ1-1; clone size: .; CDR3 DNA: TGCGCCAGCAGTTCAGACCGTGTCACTGAAGCTTTCTTT; CDR3 protein: CASSSDRVTEAFF
V gene: TRBV28; D gene: .; J gene: TRBJ1-5; clone size: .; CDR3 DNA: TGTGCCAGCAGTTTGGCCGGGAGCCATCAGCCCCAGCATTTT; CDR3 protein: CASSLAGSHQPQHF
V gene: TRBV15; D gene: .; J gene: TRBJ2-5; clone size: .; CDR3 DNA: TGTGCCACCAGCAGAGATCTGGCTATCAGGGGAGAGACCCAGTACTTC; CDR3 protein: CATSRDLAIRGETQYF
V gene: TRBV5-4; D gene: TRBD2; J gene: TRBJ2-5; clone size: .; CDR3 DNA: TGTGCCAGCAGCGCTTCTAGCGGGAATCGCGAGACCCAGTACTTC; CDR3 protein: CASSASSGNRETQYF
V gene: TRBV7-2; D gene: TRBD1; J gene: TRBJ1-3; clone size: .; CDR3 DNA: TGTGCCAGCAGCTTGGACAGGGGAAAGGGGAACACCATATATTTT; CDR3 protein: CASSLDRGKGNTIYF
V gene: TRBV6-6; D gene: .; J gene: TRBJ1-4; clone size: .; CDR3 DNA: TGTGCCAGCAGTTACGTAGGGGGGCGAGTTGAAAAACTGTTTTTT; CDR3 protein: CASSYVGGRVEKLFF
V gene: TRBV2; D gene: .; J gene: TRBJ1-6; clone size: .; CDR3 DNA: TGTGCCAGCATCCTATTCCAGGGCGCAAGTAATTCACCCCTCCACTTT; CDR3 protein: CASILFQGASNSPLHF
V gene: TRBV11-3; D gene: .; J gene: TRBJ2-2; clone size: .; CDR3 DNA: TGTGCCAGCAGCTTAGATTCGACCGGGGAGCTGTTTTTT; CDR3 protein: CASSLDSTGELFF
V gene: TRBV15; D gene: .; J gene: TRBJ2-2; clone size: .; CDR3 DNA: TGTGCCACCAGTCCGAGAGGGGCCAGCACCGGGGAGCTGTTTTTT; CDR3 protein: CATSPRGASTGELFF
V gene: TRBV14; D gene: .; J gene: TRBJ2-1; clone size: once; CDR3 DNA: TGTGCCAGCAGCCAAGGAATTAGCGGCAATGAGCAGTTCTTC; CDR3 protein: CASSQGISGNEQFF
V gene: TRBV27; D gene: .; J gene: TRBJ1-3; clone size: .; CDR3 DNA: TGTGCCAGCAGTCCCTCCGGGGCGGACACCATATATTTT; CDR3 protein: CASSPSGADTIYF
V gene: TRBV6-6; D gene: .; J gene: TRBJ1-1; clone size: .; CDR3 DNA: TGTGCCAGCAGGGGATCCATGAACACTGAAGCTTTCTTT; CDR3 protein: CASRGSMNTEAFF
V gene: TRBV25-1; D gene: TRBD2; J gene: TRBJ2-7; clone size: .; CDR3 DNA: TGTGCCAGCAGGCCCGGGACTAGCGGGAAGTTGTACTTC; CDR3 protein: CASRPGTSGKLYF
V gene: TRBV30; D gene: TRBD2; J gene: TRBJ2-3; clone size: .; CDR3 DNA: TGTGCCTGGACTAGAGGACTAGCGGGAGTGGGAGCCACAGATACGCAGTATTTT; CDR3 protein: CAWTRGLAGVGATDTQYF
V gene: TRBV29-1; D gene: .; J gene: TRBJ1-2; clone size: .; CDR3 DNA: TGCAGCGTTGAGTTGGGTGGCTACACCTTC; CDR3 protein: CSVELGGYTF
V gene: TRBV6-6; D gene: TRBD2; J gene: TRBJ2-3; clone size: .; CDR3 DNA: TGTGCCAGCAGTTACTCCCTAGCGGGGGACACAGATACGCAGTATTTT; CDR3 protein: CASSYSLAGDTDTQYF
V gene: TRBV18; D gene: .; J gene: TRBJ2-3; clone size: .; CDR3 DNA: TGTGCCAGCTCACCGGACAGCTCTACAGATACGCAGTATTTT; CDR3 protein: CASSPDSSTDTQYF
V gene: TRBV6-5; D gene: .; J gene: TRBJ2-2; clone size: .; CDR3 DNA: TGTGCCAGCAGTTACCGAGGGACCGGGGAGCTGTTTTTT; CDR3 protein: CASSYRGTGELFF
V gene: TRBV20-1; D gene: .; J gene: TRBJ1-1; clone size: medium-sized; CDR3 DNA: TGCAGTGCTAGGGACGGGGAAGCTTTCTTT; CDR3 protein: CSARDGEAFF
V gene: TRBV4-1; D gene: .; J gene: TRBJ2-5; clone size: .; CDR3 DNA: TGCGCCAGCAGCCAAGATCTCAGGGCGTCAGAGACCCAGTACTTC; CDR3 protein: CASSQDLRASETQYF
V gene: TRBV7-2; D gene: TRBD2; J gene: TRBJ2-1; clone size: once; CDR3 DNA: TGTGCCAGCAGCTGGACTAGCGGGGCGGGGAATGAGCAGTTCTTC; CDR3 protein: CASSWTSGAGNEQFF
V gene: TRBV28; D gene: .; J gene: TRBJ1-5; clone size: .; CDR3 DNA: TGTGCCAGCAGCAGGGACCCCAATCAGCCCCAGCATTTT; CDR3 protein: CASSRDPNQPQHF
V gene: TRBV5-1; D gene: TRBD2; J gene: TRBJ2-1; clone size: .; CDR3 DNA: TGCGCCAGCAGCCCGGCGGGGAGCGGGAACAATGAGCAGTTCTTC; CDR3 protein: CASSPAGSGNNEQFF
V gene: TRBV7-7; D gene: TRBD2; J gene: TRBJ2-2; clone size: .; CDR3 DNA: TGTGCTAGCACACCCCTGACTAGCGGGAGCGGGGAGCTGTTTTTT; CDR3 protein: CASTPLTSGSGELFF
V gene: TRBV19; D gene: .; J gene: TRBJ1-1; clone size: .; CDR3 DNA: TGTGCCAGTAACAGGGCAGCGAACACTGAAGCTTTCTTT; CDR3 protein: CASNRAANTEAFF
V gene: TRBV6-5; D gene: .; J gene: TRBJ1-6; clone size: .; CDR3 DNA: TGTGCCAGCAGTTACTCGCTCAGTTTGGGTTCACCCCTCCACTTT; CDR3 protein: CASSYSLSLGSPLHF
V gene: TRBV7-2; D gene: TRBD1; J gene: TRBJ2-7; clone size: few; CDR3 DNA: TGTGCCAGCAGCTCTGTAGGGACAGGGTACGAGCAGTACTTC; CDR3 protein: CASSSVGTGYEQYF
V gene: TRBV18; D gene: .; J gene: TRBJ2-1; clone size: .; CDR3 DNA: TGTGCCAGCTCACCAATCTCCTACAATGAGCAGTTCTTC; CDR3 protein: CASSPISYNEQFF
V gene: TRBV19; D gene: TRBD1; J gene: TRBJ1-2; clone size: .; CDR3 DNA: TGTGCCAGCCGCCGGGACAGTAACTATGGCTACACCTTC; CDR3 protein: CASRRDSNYGYTF
V gene: TRBV5-4; D gene: .; J gene: TRBJ2-5; clone size: few; CDR3 DNA: TGTGCCAGCAGCTGGAATCCACAGGATAAGAAGACCCAGTACTTC; CDR3 protein: CASSWNPQDKKTQYF
V gene: TRBV21-1; D gene: .; J gene: TRBJ1-2; clone size: once; CDR3 DNA: TGTGCCAGCAGCAAATGCAAGGATGGCTACACCTTC; CDR3 protein: CASSKCKDGYTF